This T cell receptor beta chain was documented in a study of tumor-infiltrating lymphocytes in primary liver carcinoma. Study-wide context: The study reported T1-T3 N0M0 tumors spanning 4.2 to 10 cm.

Whole-study results and caveats: For tumor-adjacent and tumor-blood pairs, overlap was less than that seen for tumor region pairs.

The sample holds one count of this clonotype. What it recognizes is unknown. This may be a read error, as it is one base from a much larger clone. The study co-extracted DNA and RNA from roughly 20-30 mg of unsorted bulk tissue. Patients' primary liver carcinoma was surgically resected. The CDR3 loop spans 13 amino acids. Germline assignment: CDR1 SGHAT and CDR2 FQNNGV. From roughly 470 ng total RNA, TCR beta cDNA was generated with a primer in the constant region. Nested multiplex PCR, run for three rounds with slightly modified ARM-PCR, yielded TCR beta libraries. The first two PCR rounds used TRBV1-TRBV30 forward primers with a C-beta reverse primer, around 10 cycles each. TCRdb recomputed calls from the multiplex PCR reads with MiXCR, one row per CDR3 protein. The table shows about 120,000 distinct CDR3 sequences, with 65% to 75% occurring only once.

The chain has TRBV11-2 and TRBJ1-1; D is undetermined. The sequenced sample consisted of tumor-adjacent normal liver tissue. This TCR was sampled from a woman aged 55 to 70 with primary liver carcinoma and hepatitis B virus infection. This chain's CDR3 is CVSSLHGGTEAFF. CDR3 bases: TGTGTCAGCAGCCTTCACGGTGGGACTGAAGCTTTCTTT.